This T cell receptor (beta chain) originates from a study of sequential checkpoint blockade in melanoma. In the study overall: Arm A got nivolumab then ipilimumab; arm B the reverse, 1:1. After both sequences, patients received maintenance nivolumab.

Treatment specified: randomized to nivolumab then ipilimumab (arm A) or the reverse (arm B). Live CD3+CD8+ CD19− CD56− cells were sorted from PBMCs. Trimming took 5 bases from V and 2 from J, leaving 13 bases between them. Germline-derived CDR1 and CDR2 are MNHEY and SMNVEV (reference sequence). The CDR3 has 14 amino acids. Assay used: immunoSEQ multiplex PCR; TCRdb lists only in-frame clones, some missing. The table records roughly 23,000 clones, around 85% of them present only once. As concerns this clone: This is likely a read error, given that the CDR3 carries no conserved phenylalanine or tryptophan at its end.

The chain links TRBV27 to TRBJ2-7; TRBD2 might be the D (6 bases). This clonotype originated in a human donor with melanoma. The sample here was CD8+ T cells sorted from blood (inferred from file names), taken from a patient given nivolumab and ipilimumab in sequence. CDR3 amino acids: CASSGGTEAYEQYL. The CDR3 DNA is TGTGCCAGCAGTGGGGGGACGGAAGCCTACGAGCAGTACCTC.